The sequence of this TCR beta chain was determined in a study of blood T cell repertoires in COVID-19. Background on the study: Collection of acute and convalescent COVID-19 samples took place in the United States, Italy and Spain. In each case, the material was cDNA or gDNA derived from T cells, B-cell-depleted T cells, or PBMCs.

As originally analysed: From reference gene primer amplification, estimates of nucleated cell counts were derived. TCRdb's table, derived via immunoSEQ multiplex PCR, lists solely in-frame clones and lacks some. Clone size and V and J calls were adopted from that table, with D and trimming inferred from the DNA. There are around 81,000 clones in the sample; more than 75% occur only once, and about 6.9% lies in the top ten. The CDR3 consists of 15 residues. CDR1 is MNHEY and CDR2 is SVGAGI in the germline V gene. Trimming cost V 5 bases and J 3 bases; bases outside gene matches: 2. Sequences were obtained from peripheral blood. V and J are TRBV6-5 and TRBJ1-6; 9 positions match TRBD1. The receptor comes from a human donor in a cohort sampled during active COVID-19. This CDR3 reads CASSTGGIYNSPLHF. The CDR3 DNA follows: TGTGCCAGCAGTACAGGGGGCATCTATAATTCACCCCTCCACTTT.